This T cell receptor (beta chain) is drawn from a study of T cell responses to AZD1222 COVID-19 vaccine (dated by TCRdb to the early 2020s). A note on the overall study: Because spike-specific TCR depth and breadth did not differ between the two schedules, AZD1222 recipients who got a second dose at roughly 4 weeks were pooled with those who got a second dose at roughly 12 weeks. A total of roughly 240 trial participants underwent TCR sequencing, of whom 200 to 220 received two doses of AZD1222 and about 25 received two doses of the MenACWY control vaccine. Trial participants were enrolled into age subgroups of 18-55, 56-69 and 70-plus years, which contained about 150, 28 and 57 TCR-sequenced participants, respectively. The paper as a whole reports these results and caveats: Most participants were white British and females outnumbered males, and the authors suggested that clonal diversity may have been underestimated. Conclusions about previously exposed vaccinees were limited because only 5 or 6 AZD1222 recipients were SARS-CoV-2 seropositive at baseline. After two AZD1222 doses, both the breadth and the depth of spike-specific TCRs were significantly higher than at day 0 and than in MenACWY recipients. The 56-69-year group was small, and its depth increase did not reach significance, likely because of low power. Epitopes outside the regions mutated in the B.1.351 and B.1.1.7 variants were reportedly recognized by nearly half of the unique spike-specific TCRs. Because no samples from the day 14 peak response were available, repertoires could be characterized only after the peak T cell response. CD4 TCRs associated with the vaccine covered the entire spike protein, and the dominant responses were in regions 160-218 and 743-854.

The cysteine opens and the phenylalanine closes a CDR3 of 15 amino acids. Just the 45-base CDR3 DNA is kept, in frame starting at base 1. For CDR1 and CDR2, the germline V gene (reference sequence) lists MNHEY and SMNVEV. V is trimmed back by 5 bases and J by 10 bases, and the junction contains 11 bases that no gene match accounts for. Per the publication, the time point label means: baseline before first vaccination. Vaccinee samples came from UK trials COV001 and COV002, including a single-blind randomized controlled phase 2/3 trial of AZD1222 (ChAdOx1 nCoV-19) in healthy adults. For TCRbeta chain sequencing, PBMC samples were collected from trial participants at day 0 and at day 28 after the second dose. The CDR3 regions of human TCRbeta chains were analyzed by immunosequencing. In the authors' own workflow: Repertoire TCRs were checked for matches against a reference library of SARS-CoV-2-specific TCRs that had been generated using the MIRA antigen-specificity platform. Breadth meant the fraction of unique TCRs that were SARS-CoV-2-associated, whereas depth meant the fraction of total T cells that were SARS-CoV-2-associated. Using the MIRA data, every spike-specific TCR was mapped to the spike region that the TCR reacted to and assigned to either a CD4 or a CD8 class. Log10-transformed breadth and depth values were compared by one-way ANOVA with Sidak's multiple comparisons tests. In its TCRdb copy, this immuneACCESS table keeps in-frame sequences only and misses some clones. Where compared with another copy, unresolved V genes explain less than half of these, and the others have no known cause. That table supplies the V and J calls and clone size; D and trimming were determined from the DNA. The sample table lists roughly 130,000 clones, roughly 92% of them with a count of one. The leading ten clones occupy around 1.7% of the sample.

In regard to this clone: Its antigen is unknown. Base quality data are lacking; no much larger clone is found one base away.

The sample in question was peripheral blood, obtained on day 0 of AZD1222 vaccination. The chain employs TRBV27 and TRBJ1-6, with 7 junctional bases fitting TRBD1. The TCR originated in an adult in good health. The CDR3 reads CASSPPGTVGSPLHF. The sequenced DNA is TGTGCCAGCAGTCCCCCCGGGACAGTAGGATCACCCCTCCACTTT.